This TCR beta chain was profiled in a study of T cell changes during pregnancy in multiple sclerosis. Germline CDR1 and CDR2: SGHDN and FVKESK. V lost 4 bases, J lost 0 bases, and 10 bases lay in between. The CDR3 is 14 residues long. Profiling relied on immunoSEQ multiplex PCR, and the TCRdb table lists in-frame clones only, not all of them. Of around 75,000 clones listed, more than 70% are singletons. The source material was peripheral blood, sampled in the first trimester of pregnancy. This TCR was sampled from a female donor in good health, enrolled as a control in a pregnancy study. The chain is built from TRBV14 and TRBJ2-7, with a possible D match to TRBD1 (5 bases). The CDR3 DNA follows: TGTGCCAGCAGCCCAGGACACGGCTCCTACGAGCAGTACTTC. Residues: CASSPGHGSYEQYF. The full variable domain, its missing parts supplied by reference TRBV14 and TRBJ2-7, is EAGVTQFPSHSVIEKGQTVTLRCDPISGHDNLYWYRRVMGKEIKFLLHFVKESKQDESGMPNNRFLAERTGGTYSTLKVQPAELEDSGVYFCASSPGHGSYEQYFGPGTRLTVT.